This T cell receptor beta chain appears in the sequencing data of a study of blood T cell repertoires in COVID-19. Study at large: Italy, Spain and the United States were the sources of the convalescent and acute COVID-19 samples. The cDNA or gDNA used as material had been derived from T cells, B-cell-depleted T cells, or PBMCs.

CDR1 SGHRS and CDR2 YFSETQ come from the germline V gene. This CDR3 region has 17 residues. J gave up 0 bases and V 4 bases, and 4 bases lay outside the gene matches. Original methodology: Counts of nucleated cells, estimated from reference gene primer amplification, were obtained. Sequencing used immunoSEQ multiplex PCR; TCRdb keeps in-frame clones, though not all of them. V, J and clone size were drawn from that table, and D and trimming were deduced from the DNA. The sample lists 85,000 to 90,000 clones, roughly 80% seen once, with roughly 15% in the top ten. The specimen was peripheral blood. The sequence was collected from an elderly woman with active or convalescent COVID-19. This sequence joins TRBV5-1 and TRBJ2-3; 14 bases are a match to TRBD2. CDR3 DNA sequence: TGCGCCAGCAGCCGGACTAGCGGGGGGTCTAGCACAGATACGCAGTATTTT. Translated: CASSRTSGGSSTDTQYF.